One and the same sample provided the 29 T cell receptor beta chains below, sequenced in a study of CD8 T cells in Susac syndrome. RNA in amounts of about 0.45 to 1 ug was reverse transcribed with random hexamers. Using its own MiXCR run on the immunoSEQ multiplex PCR reads, TCRdb lists one record per CDR3 protein. The sample lists approximately 100,000 distinct CDR3 sequences, roughly 91% occurring once. Sequences were obtained from CD4+ T cells from PBMCs. The receptors here all came from a human donor in good health.

Details on this clonotype: At one of its ends the junction is not consistent with the germline gene, which may arise from a read error. This chain connects TRBV7-7 to TRBJ2-5; TRBD1 matches at 8 bases. CDR1 SSHAT and CDR2 FNYEAQ come from the germline V gene (reference sequence). The CDR3 totals 15 residues. The CDR3 loop is CASSLADRAQETQYF. DNA of the CDR3: TGTGCTAGCAGCTTAGCGGACAGGGCGCAAGAGACCCAGTACTTC.

In DNA form, the CDR3 reads TGCAGTGCTAGTGGACTAGCGGGGTACGAGCAGTACTTC. It translates to CSASGLAGYEQYF. V gene TRBV20-1 combines with J gene TRBJ2-7, with 12 bases that match TRBD2. V shed 3 bases, J shed 4 bases, and the junction held 1 base outside the gene matches. Germline CDR1 reads DFQATT; CDR2 reads SNEGSKA (reference sequence). The CDR3 is 13 residues long.

The gene calls are TRBV25-1 and TRBJ1-4, with no clear D. V lost 4 bases and J lost 6, with 12 bases in between. The CDR3 loop spans 14 amino acids. The V gene's germline CDR1 is MGHDK and CDR2 SYGVNS. This CDR3 reads CASSVLGSDEKLFF. The CDR3 DNA is TGTGCCAGCAGTGTTCTGGGTTCGGATGAAAAACTGTTTTTT. Complete variable domain (other parts from reference TRBV25-1 and TRBJ1-4): EADIYQTPRYLVIGTGKKITLECSQTMGHDKMYWYQQDPGMELHLIHYSYGVNSTEKGDLSSESTVSRIRTEHFPLTLESARPSHTSQYLCASSVLGSDEKLFFGSGTQLSVL.

The chain carries TRBV14 and TRBJ1-5; D might be TRBD1 (5 bases). This CDR3 spans 15 amino acids. The V end lost 7 bases, the J end lost 5 bases, and 18 bases lay between the germline ends. Per germline, CDR1 SGHDN and CDR2 FVKESK. The CDR3 region has the DNA TGTGCCAGCAACCGAATCGAGAGGGGCCATCAGCCCCAGCATTTT. It specifies CASNRIERGHQPQHF.

V usage is TRBV7-9 and J usage is TRBJ2-1, with D perhaps matching TRBD2 (5 bases). This CDR3 has 12 amino acids. Germline V gene data show CDR1 as SEHNR and CDR2 as FQNEAQ (reference sequence). V was cut by 4 bases and J by 7 bases, with 8 bases left in between. Here the CDR3 reads CASSSGSNEQFF. The CDR3 DNA reads as TGTGCCAGCAGCTCGGGGTCAAATGAGCAGTTCTTC.

The V and J genes are TRBV5-1 and TRBJ1-2; the match to TRBD1 covers 7 bases. Germline trimming cut 4 bases from V and 3 bases from J; bases unmatched to any gene: 6. The CDR3 contains 14 residues. CDR1 SGHRS and CDR2 YFSETQ come from the germline V gene. The CDR3 coding sequence is TGCGCCAGCAGCCGGGGGACAGATCACTATGGCTACACCTTC. Encoded protein: CASSRGTDHYGYTF.

This sequence joins TRBV7-2 and TRBJ2-7; D remains unclear. Between the trimmed V and J ends, which lost 5 bases and 0 bases, there was a span of 5 bases. The CDR3 sequence is 12 residues long. Per the germline V gene, CDR1 is SGHTA and CDR2 is FQGNSA. The CDR3 sequence is CASSLHSYEQYF. For the CDR3, the DNA is TGTGCCAGCAGCCTCCACTCCTACGAGCAGTACTTC.

The chain has TRBV4-3 and TRBJ1-1, with D possibly matching TRBD1 (5 bases). The germline gives CDR1 LGHNA, CDR2 YSLEER. This CDR3 spans 14 amino acids. Trimming cost V 3 bases and J 2 bases, with 10 bases left between them. CDR3 bases: TGCGCCAGCAGCCAGCCCCAGGGCAACACTGAAGCTTTCTTT. It is translated as CASSQPQGNTEAFF.

The rearrangement links TRBV5-1 to TRBJ1-1, with no clear D. This CDR3 is built from 14 residues. Germline assignment: CDR1 SGHRS and CDR2 YFSETQ. V lost 4 bases and J 5 bases, leaving 15 bases between the germline ends. The CDR3 reads CASSRTVEGTEAFF. The CDR3 nucleotides are TGCGCCAGCAGCCGTACCGTGGAGGGAACTGAAGCTTTCTTT.

This sequence joins TRBV7-8 and TRBJ1-5; weak D call: TRBD1 (5 bases). The CDR3 loop spans 14 amino acids. Trimming took 5 bases from V and 8 from J, leaving 16 bases between them. In germline, CDR1 is SGHVS, CDR2 FQNEAQ. The CDR3 loop reads CASSDRVALEPQHF. CDR3 in DNA: TGTGCCAGCAGCGACAGAGTTGCGCTGGAGCCCCAGCATTTT.

V and J are TRBV29-1 and TRBJ2-2; D might be TRBD2 (6 bases). Germline CDR1 SQVTM, CDR2 ANQGSEA. The V end was cut by 6 bases, the J end by 6 bases, with 11 bases between. The CDR3 runs to 12 residues. CDR3 nucleotide sequence: TGCAGCGTCACCAGGGACTCCGGGGAGCTGTTTTTT. This sequence encodes CSVTRDSGELFF.

This chain links TRBV6-2 or TRBV6-3 with TRBJ2-2, with 8 bases matching TRBD1. From germline, CDR1 is MNHEY and CDR2 SVGEGT. The ends lost 5 bases at V and 3 bases at J; junction bases unmatched: 2. The CDR3 extends over 14 amino acids. CDR3 nucleotides: TGTGCCAGCAGTGACAGGGGTGACACCGGGGAGCTGTTTTTT. Protein product: CASSDRGDTGELFF.

Written as DNA, the CDR3 is TGTGCCTGGGGCCTGACCTGGCGGTCCTCTGGGGCCAACGTCCTGACTTTC. It specifies CAWGLTWRSSGANVLTF. The chain joins TRBV30 to TRBJ2-6; D gene unclear. Trimming cost V 5 bases and J 0 bases, with 17 bases left between them. CDR1 and CDR2 from the germline V gene are GTSNPN and SVGIG (reference sequence). The CDR3 sequence is 17 residues long.

This sequence joins TRBV4-2 and TRBJ2-2, with a possible D match to TRBD1 (6 bases). The CDR3 runs to 16 residues. Trimming took off 0 bases at V and 5 bases at J, with 13 bases between the two ends. Germline V gene lookup returns CDR1 LGHNA and CDR2 YNFKEQ. The CDR3 loop reads CASSQDQGRLTGELFF. The CDR3 bases are TGTGCCAGCAGCCAAGATCAGGGGCGCTTAACCGGGGAGCTGTTTTTT.

J is TRBJ1-1 and V is TRBV12-5, with D hard to call. Trimming removed 1 base from V and 1 base from J, with 7 bases in between. CDR3 length: 14 residues. Germline values: CDR1 LGHNT, CDR2 FRNRAP. CDR3 sequence reads: CASGLAGSNTEAFF. CDR3 nucleotide sequence: TGTGCTAGTGGTTTGGCGGGCTCGAACACTGAAGCTTTCTTT.

This clonotype was seen once. V gene TRBV6-2 or TRBV6-3 combines with J gene TRBJ2-3, with TRBD2 matching over 11 bases. Germline values: CDR1 MNHEY, CDR2 SVGEGT. V was pared by 7 bases and J by 7 bases, with 7 bases of the junction left unmatched. The CDR3 is made up of 14 amino acids. The CDR3 nucleotides are TGTGCCAGCACATTAGCGGGGGGGCCGAATACGCAGTATTTT. It encodes CASTLAGGPNTQYF.

V usage is TRBV29-1 and J usage is TRBJ1-5, with TRBD1 matching 11 bases. Looked up from germline, CDR1 is SQVTM and CDR2 is ANQGSEA. V lost 6 bases, J lost 3 bases, and 4 bases stayed unmatched. The CDR3 is 14 amino acids. The CDR3 loop reads CSVGQGANNQPQHF. In DNA, the CDR3 is TGCAGCGTCGGACAGGGGGCCAACAATCAGCCCCAGCATTTT.

V usage is TRBV19 and J usage is TRBJ2-7; unclear D gene. Germline CDR1 reads LNHDA; CDR2 reads SQIVND (reference sequence). Trimming stripped 5 bases from V and 0 bases from J, with 5 bases between. The CDR3 extends over 12 amino acids. The CDR3 bases are TGTGCCAGTAGTCGCGGCTCCTACGAGCAGTACTTC. It is translated as CASSRGSYEQYF.

This clonotype is a singleton in its sample. This sequence joins TRBV9 and TRBJ2-7; 8 bases agree with TRBD1. Germline CDR1 reads SGDLS; CDR2 reads YYNGEE. After removal of 3 bases from V and 2 bases from J, the junction contained 7 bases not matched to a gene. The CDR3 spans 15 residues. For the CDR3, the DNA is TGTGCCAGCAGCGGGCGCGGACAGGGTCCCTACGAGCAGTACTTC. Residues: CASSGRGQGPYEQYF.

This clonotype has a handful of counts. This rearrangement joins TRBV6-1 to TRBJ1-6, with 9 bases identical to TRBD1. The CDR3 sequence is 12 residues long. Trimming at V came to 5 bases and at J to 14 bases, leaving 4 bases not matched to a gene. CDR1 MNHNS and CDR2 SASEGT come from the germline V gene. The CDR3 is CASSPGTGTLHF. In nucleotides, the CDR3 is TGTGCCAGCAGTCCCGGGACAGGGACCCTCCACTTT.

The rearrangement links TRBV5-4 to TRBJ2-3; D uncertain. The CDR3 length is 13 residues. The ends were cut back, 1 base at V and 2 bases at J, with 5 bases in the middle. Germline CDR1 SGHNT, CDR2 YYREEE (reference sequence). The CDR3, as DNA: TGTGCCAGCAGCTTGATCTCCACAGATACGCAGTATTTT. Amino acid sequence: CASSLISTDTQYF.

This chain joins TRBV29-1 and TRBJ1-1; D gene unclear. CDR1 is SQVTM, CDR2 ANQGSEA, per germline. This CDR3 spans 11 amino acids. V was shortened by 7 bases and J by 4 bases, with 10 bases between the two germline ends. The CDR3 is CSAIRSTEAFF. The CDR3, as DNA: TGCAGCGCCATTCGGAGCACTGAAGCTTTCTTT.

The rearrangement joins TRBV6-4 to TRBJ2-7, with 10 bases that match TRBD1. Germline trimming cut 4 bases from V and 2 bases from J; bases unmatched to any gene: 8. The CDR3 consists of 16 residues. Per the germline V gene, CDR1 is MRHNA and CDR2 is SNTAGT. The CDR3 nucleotides read TGTGCCAGCAGTGGCCGGGACAGGGGAGGCGCCTACGAGCAGTACTTC. Translating gives CASSGRDRGGAYEQYF.

This chain joins TRBV4-3 and TRBJ1-2, with D unclear. Per the germline V gene, CDR1 is LGHNA and CDR2 is YSLEER. Trimming stripped 0 bases from V and 8 bases from J, with 7 bases between. The CDR3 extends over 12 amino acids. CDR3 amino acids: CASSQDFWGYTF. The CDR3 coding sequence is TGCGCCAGCAGCCAAGATTTTTGGGGCTACACCTTC.

This clonotype has a single count. The chain uses TRBV6-6 and TRBJ2-5; 9 nucleotides match TRBD1. The J segment lost 2 bases and the V segment lost 2 bases, leaving 6 bases of the junction unmatched. Germline V lookup: CDR1 MNHNY, CDR2 SVGAGI (reference sequence). The CDR3 spans 16 residues. The CDR3 coding sequence is TGTGCCAGCAGTTACCCGGACAGGGGTGGACAAGAGACCCAGTACTTC. Its translation: CASSYPDRGGQETQYF.

The chain combines TRBV5-4 with TRBJ2-3; 9 positions match TRBD1. This CDR3 spans 15 amino acids. Per germline, CDR1 SGHNT and CDR2 YYREEE (reference sequence). The V and J ends lost 9 bases and 3 bases, in that order; junction bases with no gene match: 11. The CDR3 nucleotides read TGTGCCACCACGGTGGGACAGGGAGATACAGATACGCAGTATTTT. Amino acids: CATTVGQGDTDTQYF.

The chain is built from TRBV7-9 and TRBJ2-2; D ambiguous. Germline V CDR1 and CDR2: SEHNR, FQNEAQ (reference sequence). CDR3 length: 14 residues. V lost 3 bases and J lost 0, with 5 bases in between. The CDR3 protein is CASSFLTNTGELFF. CDR3 nucleotides: TGTGCCAGCAGCTTCCTAACGAACACCGGGGAGCTGTTTTTT.

The V gene is TRBV20-1, the J gene TRBJ1-5, with a weak D call TRBD1 (5 bases). Germline V CDR1 and CDR2: DFQATT, SNEGSKA (reference sequence). This CDR3 is 12 amino acids long. The CDR3 loop is CASGGSNQPQHF. The CDR3 nucleotides are TGCGCCAGCGGGGGGAGCAATCAGCCCCAGCATTTT.

Points on this clonotype: Sequence at one end of the junction differs from germline and may be a read error. The V gene is TRBV5-1, the J gene TRBJ1-2, with TRBD1 matching 8 bases. The CDR3 consists of 14 residues. Germline V CDR1 and CDR2: SGHRS, YFSETQ. CDR3 DNA: TGCGCCAGCGGCTTGGGAGCCGGGACAGGAGGCTACACCTTC. Residues: CASGLGAGTGGYTF.